The 11 T cell receptor beta chains below were found in one sample sequenced in a study of blood T cell repertoires in COVID-19. The repertoire was sequenced with immunoSEQ multiplex PCR; TCRdb's copy has only in-frame clones and lacks some. The top ten hold 4% to 6% of the sample, which has about 220,000 clones, roughly 84% seen once. Sequenced input: peripheral blood. These receptors originate from an older woman who had recovered from COVID-19.

The V call is TRBV6-2 or TRBV6-3, the J call TRBJ1-5; a weak D match, TRBD1 (6 bases). This CDR3 is built from 15 residues. Trimming stripped 6 bases from V and 0 bases from J, with 12 bases between. Germline V gene data show CDR1 as MNHEY and CDR2 as SVGEGT. This CDR3 reads CASSPGAYSNQPQHF. Here the CDR3 DNA reads TGTGCCAGCAGCCCAGGGGCTTATAGCAATCAGCCCCAGCATTTT.

The J gene is TRBJ2-5, the V gene TRBV11-2, with 7 positions matching TRBD1. CDR1 and CDR2 from the germline V gene are SGHAT and FQNNGV. The V segment lost 6 bases and the J segment 4 bases; nucleotides outside the gene matches: 2. This CDR3 has 12 amino acids. The CDR3 nucleotides are TGTGCCAGCAGTTACAGGGGAGAGACCCAGTACTTC. Encoded protein: CASSYRGETQYF.

This clone was seen repeatedly, ten times or more. The chain couples TRBV27 to TRBJ1-1; D unclear. V lost 0 bases to trimming and J lost 1 base, with 9 bases between them. Germline assignment: CDR1 MNHEY and CDR2 SMNVEV (reference sequence). The CDR3 totals 15 residues. DNA of the CDR3: TGTGCCAGCAGTTTATCTTCCGCGCCGAACACTGAAGCTTTCTTT. This gives the protein CASSLSSAPNTEAFF.

The chain is built from TRBV18 and TRBJ1-1, with TRBD1 as a possible D gene (5 bases). The V end lost 4 bases, the J end lost 6 bases, and 15 bases lay between the germline ends. This CDR3 comprises 14 residues. CDR1 and CDR2 from the germline V gene are KGHSH and LQKENI. CDR3 coding DNA: TGTGCCAGCTCACTCGGGACTCCCGGTTCTGAAGCTTTCTTT. Translated: CASSLGTPGSEAFF.

The chain has TRBV23-1 and TRBJ1-1; TRBD1 matches at 7 bases. TRBV23-1 is reported as an ORF; its role is uncertain. V was pared by 0 bases and J by 3 bases, with 19 bases of the junction left unmatched. There are 20 residues in the CDR3. The CDR3 DNA follows: TGCGCCAGCAGTCAATCGAGCCGGATCTATACAGGGGTGCAGGACACTGAAGCTTTCTTT. It specifies CASSQSSRIYTGVQDTEAFF.

The V and J genes are TRBV30 and TRBJ2-1, with a weak D call TRBD2 (5 bases). Looked up from germline, CDR1 is GTSNPN and CDR2 is SVGIG (reference sequence). The CDR3 runs to 14 residues. V shed 6 bases and J shed 7 bases, with 19 bases lying between them. The CDR3: CACIQREIDNEQFF. In nucleotides, the CDR3 is TGTGCCTGCATACAGAGGGAGATAGATAATGAGCAGTTCTTC.

The chain is built from TRBV9 and TRBJ2-1, with D perhaps matching TRBD2 (6 bases). CDR3 length: 15 amino acids. Deletions cut 0 bases from V and 2 bases from J, with 9 bases between. Germline CDR1 reads SGDLS; CDR2 reads YYNGEE. The CDR3 loop reads CASSVGDWAYNEQFF. The CDR3 coding sequence is TGTGCCAGCAGCGTAGGGGACTGGGCCTACAATGAGCAGTTCTTC.

This chain joins TRBV10-3 and TRBJ1-1, with 9 bases matching TRBD1. The CDR3 consists of 15 residues. J was trimmed by 11 bases and V by 1 base; bases with no gene match: 11. In germline, CDR1 is ENHRY, CDR2 SYGVKD. The CDR3 here is CAISEWGQGRPWAFF. DNA for the CDR3: TGTGCCATCAGTGAGTGGGGACAGGGTCGTCCCTGGGCTTTCTTT.

This chain uses TRBV5-6 with TRBJ1-5; D gene unclear. Trimming took off 2 bases at V and 6 bases at J, with 9 bases between the two ends. Germline values: CDR1 SGHDT, CDR2 YYEEEE. The CDR3 covers 13 residues. CDR3 sequence reads: CASSFGVSQPQHF. The CDR3 bases are TGTGCCAGCAGCTTCGGGGTTAGTCAGCCCCAGCATTTT.

The J gene is TRBJ1-1, the V gene TRBV20-1; D unclear. The CDR3 covers 11 residues. The germline CDR1 and CDR2 sequences are DFQATT and SNEGSKA (reference sequence). The germline V and J ends were trimmed by 6 bases and 6 bases, with 11 bases remaining between them. The CDR3: CSAGAVAEAFF. CDR3 bases: TGCAGTGCAGGAGCGGTCGCTGAAGCTTTCTTT.

The V gene is TRBV4-3, the J gene TRBJ1-1; tentative D call: TRBD1 (6 bases). V lost 6 bases to trimming and J lost 1 base, with 21 bases between them. CDR1 and CDR2 (germline): LGHNA, YSLEER. The CDR3 is 17 amino acids. The DNA of the CDR3 is TGCGCCAGCAGTACAGGGTTTAAGAGGGTAAGGAACACTGAAGCTTTCTTT. It specifies CASSTGFKRVRNTEAFF.